These 27 T cell receptor beta chains came from one sample sequenced in a study of brain T cells in children with intractable seizures. Clones were read by immunoSEQ multiplex PCR, and TCRdb kept only the in-frame ones, dropping some. The table includes under 45,000 clones, over 75% detected once. Material: peripheral blood, obtained at surgery. Receptor source: a girl aged 2-15 years with tuberous sclerosis and intractable seizures.

The CDR3 sequence: CASSSGGLMNTEAFF. CDR3 coding DNA: TGTGCCAGCTCCTCCGGGGGACTTATGAACACTGAAGCTTTCTTT. The chain couples TRBV27 to TRBJ1-1; D perhaps matches TRBD1 (5 bases). CDR1 and CDR2 (germline): MNHEY, SMNVEV (reference sequence). Trimming shortened V by 8 bases and J by 0 bases, and 16 bases separated the two germline ends. The CDR3 runs 15 residues.

The chain joins TRBV4-1 to TRBJ2-7; 9 bases match TRBD1. Germline-derived CDR1 and CDR2 are MGHRA and YSYEKL. The CDR3 contains 17 residues. The V segment lost 0 bases and the J segment 6 bases; nucleotides outside the gene matches: 12. The CDR3 region is CASSQDLGGTGSLEQYF. Written as DNA, the CDR3 is TGCGCCAGCAGCCAAGATCTTGGCGGGACAGGGTCGCTCGAGCAGTACTTC.

The chain is built from TRBV27 and TRBJ1-1, with D uncertain. V lost 3 bases to trimming and J lost 1 base, with 6 bases between them. The CDR3 contains 13 residues. Germline CDR1 reads MNHEY; CDR2 reads SMNVEV (reference sequence). DNA of the CDR3: TGTGCCAGCAGTTTCGCCGAGAACACTGAAGCTTTCTTT. Encoded protein: CASSFAENTEAFF.

This clone is a singleton in its sample. The V call is TRBV6-5, the J call TRBJ1-6; D unclear. CDR3 length equals 15 residues. The V gene lost 6 bases and the J gene lost 7 bases, with 16 bases spanning the gap. Looked up from germline, CDR1 is MNHEY and CDR2 is SVGAGI. CDR3 protein: CASRRTQPSNSPLHF. The CDR3 DNA reads as TGTGCCAGCAGGAGGACCCAGCCCAGCAATTCACCCCTCCACTTT.

The chain has TRBV7-8 and TRBJ2-5; 9 nucleotides line up with TRBD1. Germline CDR1 is SGHVS and CDR2 is FQNEAQ. This CDR3 contains 13 residues. V lost 5 bases and J lost 3; bases outside the gene matches: 1. CDR3 loop: CASSRTGEETQYF. The CDR3 DNA is TGTGCCAGCAGCCGGACAGGGGAAGAGACCCAGTACTTC.

The rearrangement uses TRBV19 and TRBJ1-5; D uncertain. Per germline, CDR1 LNHDA and CDR2 SQIVND (reference sequence). Trimming pared 0 bases from V and 3 bases from J, leaving 6 bases between. The CDR3 loop spans 14 amino acids. CDR3 in amino acids: CASSIDIINQPQHF. CDR3 nucleotide sequence: TGTGCCAGTAGTATAGATATTATCAATCAGCCCCAGCATTTT.

The genes are TRBV7-3 and TRBJ1-6, with TRBD1 as a possible D gene (6 bases). Germline V gene sequence: CDR1 SGHTA, CDR2 FQGTGA. The CDR3 consists of 15 residues. Trimming took 6 bases from V and 9 from J, leaving 18 bases between them. The CDR3 nucleotides are TGTGCCAGCAGTTTGGAGGGGGGAGGAATTTCACCCCTCCACTTT. This encodes CASSLEGGGISPLHF.

The chain employs TRBV5-8 and TRBJ2-2, with TRBD2 matching over 10 bases. The CDR3 runs 17 residues. The germline CDR1 and CDR2 sequences are SGHTS and YDEGEE. V gave up 3 bases and J gave up 9 bases; unmatched junction bases: 14. The CDR3 loop is CASSSPATSGLTRELFF. The CDR3 bases are TGTGCCAGCAGCTCACCCGCGACTAGCGGGTTGACCCGGGAGCTGTTTTTT.

This clone was picked up one time. The chain carries TRBV3-1 (or the pseudogene TRBV3-2) and TRBJ2-1; D ambiguous. CDR1 and CDR2 (germline): LGHDT, YNNKEL (reference sequence). Trimming took 5 bases from V and 3 from J, leaving 5 bases between them. This CDR3 is built from 12 residues. The CDR3 here is CASSKLYNEQFF. The DNA for the CDR3 is TGTGCCAGCAGCAAACTCTACAATGAGCAGTTCTTC.

V usage is TRBV19 and J usage is TRBJ2-6; 7 bases fit TRBD1. V was clipped by 3 bases and J by 4 bases; unmatched bases: 3. The CDR3 spans 15 residues. Germline V gene data show CDR1 as LNHDA and CDR2 as SQIVND (reference sequence). The CDR3 coding sequence is TGTGCCAGTAGTATGACAGGGTCCGGGGCCAACGTCCTGACTTTC. Translated, it gives CASSMTGSGANVLTF.

The CDR3: CASSYRRGSGNTIYF. Written as DNA, the CDR3 is TGTGCCAGCAGTTACCGACGGGGCTCTGGAAACACCATATATTTT. The chain is built from TRBV6-5 and TRBJ1-3; D is unresolved. Trimming took off 2 bases at V and 0 bases at J, with 8 bases between the two ends. This CDR3 is built from 15 residues. Germline CDR1 and CDR2: MNHEY and SVGAGI.

By its share, this clone is medium-sized. This sequence joins TRBV7-2 and TRBJ1-5; TRBD1 agrees at 7 bases. This CDR3 is built from 15 residues. Germline trimming cut 2 bases from V and 2 bases from J; bases unmatched to any gene: 3. Germline V gene data show CDR1 as SGHTA and CDR2 as FQGNSA. The CDR3 sequence is CASSLRQGGNQPQHF. CDR3 sequence (DNA): TGTGCCAGCAGCTTAAGACAGGGAGGCAATCAGCCCCAGCATTTT.

This chain uses TRBV6-1 with TRBJ2-2; D is ambiguous. Germline V gene data show CDR1 as MNHNS and CDR2 as SASEGT. The CDR3 is 16 residues long. V lost 2 bases and J lost 1, with 11 bases in between. CDR3 in amino acids: CASSENSHLNTGELFF. Here the CDR3 DNA reads TGTGCCAGCAGTGAAAACTCTCACCTGAACACCGGGGAGCTGTTTTTT.

The chain employs TRBV9 and TRBJ1-4; 7 nucleotides agree with TRBD1. CDR3 length equals 16 residues. V trimming: 3 bases; J trimming: 5 bases; junction bases outside the gene matches: 10. The germline CDR1 and CDR2 sequences are SGDLS and YYNGEE. This chain's CDR3 is CASSAGGGTRNEKLFF. The CDR3, as DNA: TGTGCCAGCAGCGCAGGGGGAGGGACACGGAATGAAAAACTGTTTTTT.

The J gene is TRBJ2-7, the V gene TRBV30; 9 nucleotides match TRBD1. Germline V gene sequence: CDR1 GTSNPN, CDR2 SVGIG (reference sequence). The CDR3 is 12 amino acids. The junction had 5 bases not matched to a gene; V was cut back by 6 bases and J by 5 bases. The CDR3 DNA reads TGTGCCTGCGGGACAGGGCTTGACGAGCAGTACGTC. Residues: CACGTGLDEQYV.

The chain employs TRBV2 and TRBJ1-2, with 9 positions matching TRBD1. Germline CDR1 is SNHLY and CDR2 is FYNNEI. Trimming at V came to 1 base and at J to 1 base, leaving 7 bases not matched to a gene. CDR3 length equals 17 residues. DNA for the CDR3: TGTGCCAGCAGTGAAGGGTTACGGGACAGGGTTAACTATGGCTACACCTTC. Protein product: CASSEGLRDRVNYGYTF.

This chain uses TRBV14 with TRBJ1-4; D perhaps matches TRBD1 (6 bases). The CDR3 has 16 residues. The V end was cut by 4 bases, the J end by 5 bases, with 17 bases between. In germline, CDR1 is SGHDN, CDR2 FVKESK. CDR3 DNA sequence: TGTGCCAGCAGCCGACTCAAGGGGGAAGTGAATGAAAAACTGTTTTTT. Protein product: CASSRLKGEVNEKLFF. Based on the CDR3 plus reference TRBV14 and TRBJ1-4, the full variable domain is EAGVTQFPSHSVIEKGQTVTLRCDPISGHDNLYWYRRVMGKEIKFLLHFVKESKQDESGMPNNRFLAERTGGTYSTLKVQPAELEDSGVYFCASSRLKGEVNEKLFFGSGTQLSVL.

This chain uses TRBV7-9 with TRBJ1-2; no definite D call. This CDR3 contains 13 residues. Germline V lookup: CDR1 SEHNR, CDR2 FQNEAQ (reference sequence). V lost 3 bases and J lost 4, with 9 bases in between. The CDR3 spells CASSFQTSYGYTF. The DNA for the CDR3 is TGTGCCAGCAGCTTCCAGACTTCCTATGGCTACACCTTC. The complete variable domain, with remaining parts taken from reference TRBV7-9 and TRBJ1-2, reads DTGVSQNPRHKITKRGQNVTFRCDPISEHNRLYWYRQTLGQGPEFLTYFQNEAQLEKSRLLSDRFSAERPKGSFSTLEIQRTEQGDSAMYLCASSFQTSYGYTFGSGTRLTVV.

The chain employs TRBV7-2 and TRBJ1-5; D is ambiguous. The CDR3 loop spans 16 amino acids. The V and J ends lost 1 base and 6 bases respectively, with 16 bases between them. Germline CDR1 and CDR2: SGHTA and FQGNSA. CDR3 region: CASSLVGGADRQPQHF. CDR3 coding DNA: TGTGCCAGCAGCTTAGTCGGAGGCGCCGACCGTCAGCCCCAGCATTTT.

The rearrangement joins TRBV5-4 to TRBJ2-2; TRBD1 is a possible D gene (6 bases). From germline, CDR1 is SGHNT and CDR2 YYREEE (reference sequence). The germline V and J ends were trimmed by 3 bases and 6 bases, with 12 bases remaining between them. The CDR3 totals 14 residues. CDR3 in DNA: TGTGCCAGCAGCTCTCCCACAGGGCCCGGGGAGCTGTTTTTT. It specifies CASSSPTGPGELFF. Combining the CDR3 with reference TRBV5-4 and TRBJ2-2 gives the whole variable domain ETGVTQSPTHLIKTRGQQVTLRCSSQSGHNTVSWYQQALGQGPQFIFQYYREEENGRGNFPPRFSGLQFPNYSSELNVNALELDDSALYLCASSSPTGPGELFFGEGSRLTVL.

The J gene is TRBJ1-1, the V gene TRBV9, with TRBD1 matching over 7 bases. After removal of 2 bases from V and 0 bases from J, the junction contained 1 base not matched to a gene. The CDR3 has 14 amino acids. Germline lookup yields CDR1 SGDLS and CDR2 YYNGEE. DNA of the CDR3: TGTGCCAGCAGCGTGGGACAGATGAACACTGAAGCTTTCTTT. Residues: CASSVGQMNTEAFF.

The V and J genes are TRBV24-1 and TRBJ1-4; a possible D gene is TRBD1 (5 bases). Trimming pared 2 bases from V and 5 bases from J, leaving 14 bases between. This CDR3 contains 16 residues. Germline lookup yields CDR1 KGHDR and CDR2 SFDVKD. The CDR3 sequence is CATSDSRDGPNEKLFF. The DNA for the CDR3 is TGTGCCACCAGTGATTCCAGGGACGGCCCGAATGAAAAACTGTTTTTT.

The rearrangement links TRBV5-5 to TRBJ1-2; possible D gene TRBD1, 5 bases. V was shortened by 2 bases and J by 2 bases, with 13 bases between the two germline ends. The V gene's germline CDR1 is SGHKS and CDR2 YYEKEE (reference sequence). The CDR3 contains 15 residues. The CDR3 spells CASSFPGRENYGYTF. The CDR3 nucleotides are TGTGCCAGCAGCTTCCCGGGACGGGAAAACTATGGCTACACCTTC.

This sequence joins TRBV19 and TRBJ1-2; possibly TRBD1 for D (5 bases). The CDR3 loop spans 15 amino acids. V dropped 5 bases and J dropped 0 bases, with 13 bases sitting between them. Germline CDR1 and CDR2: LNHDA and SQIVND (reference sequence). CDR3: CASSLGDRANYGYTF. The CDR3 nucleotides read TGTGCCAGTAGTCTAGGAGACAGAGCTAACTATGGCTACACCTTC.

This chain joins TRBV7-2 and TRBJ2-7; tentatively, D is TRBD1 (5 bases). The germline gives CDR1 SGHTA, CDR2 FQGNSA. Trimming cost V 5 bases and J 4 bases, with 9 bases left between them. The CDR3 contains 12 residues. The DNA of the CDR3 is TGTGCCAGCAGCAACTCAGGGTACGAGCAGTACTTC. Translated, it gives CASSNSGYEQYF. The full variable domain, with the rest looked up from reference TRBV7-2 and TRBJ2-7, is GAGVSQSPSNKVTEKGKDVELRCDPISGHTALYWYRQSLGQGLEFLIYFQGNSAPDKSGLPSDRFSAERTGGSVSTLTIQRTQQEDSAVYLCASSNSGYEQYFGPGTRLTVT.

The J gene is TRBJ1-1, the V gene TRBV3-1 (or the pseudogene TRBV3-2); D remains unclear. Germline CDR1 is LGHDT and CDR2 is YNNKEL (reference sequence). The CDR3 runs 14 residues. V was trimmed by 1 base and J by 2 bases, leaving 8 bases between them. CDR3 coding DNA: TGTGCCAGCAGCCAAGTATCGGTAAACACTGAAGCTTTCTTT. It codes for CASSQVSVNTEAFF.

The gene calls are TRBV6-5 and TRBJ1-2; the D is unclear. The germline V gene encodes CDR1 MNHEY and CDR2 SVGAGI. V lost 8 bases, J lost 6 bases, and 13 bases lay in between. The CDR3 extends over 12 amino acids. The CDR3 bases are TGTGCCAGCGCTCGGACGGCGAATGGCTACACCTTC. Amino acids: CASARTANGYTF.